This TCR beta chain is drawn from a study of shared clonotypes between healthy human individuals. The overall study: CD4 naive cells filled three plates per donor, CD4 memory three, CD8 naive two and CD8 memory one.

The table came from immunoSEQ multiplex PCR; TCRdb's copy has only in-frame clones and leaves some out. In the table there are hundreds of thousands of clones, 60% to 75% of which are singletons. The sample taken for sequencing was memory CD4+ T cells sorted from blood. Subset noted: CD45RA-negative fraction. This sequence was found in a woman in her twenties or thirties in good health.

The CDR3 loop reads CASMGQGDSPLHF. In DNA, the CDR3 is TGTGCCAGCATGGGACAGGGAGATTCACCCCTCCACTTT. The chain recombines TRBV2 with TRBJ1-6; the match to TRBD1 covers 9 bases. The CDR3 length is 13 residues. V trimming: 7 bases; J trimming: 8 bases; junction bases outside the gene matches: 3. Germline CDR1 reads SNHLY; CDR2 reads FYNNEI.